The 17 T cell receptor beta chains given below trace back to one sample, sequenced in a study of T cell responses to AZD1222 COVID-19 vaccine. Clones were read by immunoSEQ multiplex PCR, and TCRdb kept only the in-frame ones, dropping some. The table shows 80,000 to 90,000 clones, with approximately 91% occurring only once. The source material was peripheral blood, sampled 28 days after the second AZD1222 dose. These receptors originate from an adult who received the AZD1222 COVID-19 vaccine.

This chain links TRBV12-3 or TRBV12-4 with TRBJ2-1; D call uncertain. The CDR3 runs 10 residues. V lost 6 bases, J lost 7 bases, and 4 bases lay in between. Here the CDR3 DNA reads TGTGCCAGCAGCTTGAATGAGCAGTTCTTC. The encoded protein is CASSLNEQFF.

This clone was seen only a few times. V usage is TRBV10-2 and J usage is TRBJ1-1, with a possible D match to TRBD1 (5 bases). The V gene lost 3 bases and the J gene lost 6 bases, with 14 bases spanning the gap. CDR3 length: 14 residues. From germline, CDR1 is WSHSY and CDR2 SAAADI. The CDR3 coding sequence is TGCGCCAGCAGTGACTTAGGGGCGAGATCTGAAGCTTTCTTT. It codes for CASSDLGARSEAFF.

V gene TRBV19 combines with J gene TRBJ1-6; no reliable D call. The CDR3 is 17 amino acids. V dropped 5 bases and J dropped 0 bases, with 14 bases sitting between them. CDR1 and CDR2 from the germline V gene are LNHDA and SQIVND (reference sequence). CDR3 region: CASSPWRLSSYNSPLHF. CDR3 sequence (DNA): TGTGCCAGTAGTCCGTGGCGCCTAAGCTCCTATAATTCACCCCTCCACTTT. Full variable domain (remainder filled in from reference TRBV19 and TRBJ1-6): DGGITQSPKYLFRKEGQNVTLSCEQNLNHDAMYWYRQDPGQGLRLIYYSQIVNDFQKGDIAEGYSVSREKKESFPLTVTSAQKNPTAFYLCASSPWRLSSYNSPLHFGNGTRLTVT.

The rearrangement uses TRBV2 and TRBJ1-2; 8 bases map to TRBD1. The germline CDR1 and CDR2 sequences are SNHLY and FYNNEI. The CDR3 extends over 13 amino acids. V was clipped by 6 bases and J by 4 bases; unmatched bases: 4. CDR3 residues: CASSRGLGYGYTF. The CDR3 bases are TGTGCCAGCAGCAGGGGGCTGGGCTATGGCTACACCTTC.

The CDR3 nucleotides are TGTGCCAGCAGCTCTTCCGGGGCCGATACGCAGTATTTT. Protein: CASSSSGADTQYF. This chain connects TRBV3-1 (or the pseudogene TRBV3-2) to TRBJ2-3; possibly TRBD1 or TRBD2 for D (5 bases each). CDR3 length equals 13 residues. CDR1 and CDR2 from the germline V gene are LGHDT and YNNKEL (reference sequence). V was pared by 5 bases and J by 6 bases, with 12 bases between.

The rearrangement links TRBV6-1 to TRBJ1-2, with unresolved D. The CDR3 has 14 residues. Germline V CDR1 and CDR2: MNHNS, SASEGT. V lost 1 base and J 2 bases, leaving 8 bases between the germline ends. The CDR3 here is CASSEGRKNYGYTF. The CDR3 nucleotides read TGTGCCAGCAGTGAAGGCAGGAAAAACTATGGCTACACCTTC.

The chain has TRBV5-5 and TRBJ1-1, with 8 nucleotides matching TRBD1. Germline trimming cut 4 bases from V and 7 bases from J; bases unmatched to any gene: 15. There are 16 residues in the CDR3. CDR1 and CDR2 (germline): SGHKS, YYEKEE (reference sequence). The CDR3 sequence: CASSQQDRVGPNEAFF. In nucleotides, the CDR3 is TGTGCCAGCAGCCAACAGGACAGGGTGGGTCCCAATGAAGCTTTCTTT. The whole variable domain, remainder taken from reference TRBV5-5 and TRBJ1-1, is DAGVTQSPTHLIKTRGQQVTLRCSPISGHKSVSWYQQVLGQGPQFIFQYYEKEERGRGNFPDRFSARQFPNYSSELNVNALLLGDSALYLCASSQQDRVGPNEAFFGQGTRLTVV.

The CDR3 is CASSLELASNEQYF. CDR3 nucleotides: TGTGCCAGCAGCTTAGAATTGGCATCTAACGAGCAGTACTTC. The chain employs TRBV11-2 and TRBJ2-7, with no clear D. The germline CDR1 and CDR2 sequences are SGHAT and FQNNGV. CDR3 size: 14 residues. V lost 0 bases to trimming and J lost 5 bases, with 11 bases between them.

J is TRBJ2-3 and V is TRBV7-9; 7 bases fit TRBD1. CDR3 length: 14 residues. With 5 bases clipped from V and 2 bases from J, the junction kept 4 bases outside the gene matches. CDR1 and CDR2 from the germline V gene are SEHNR and FQNEAQ (reference sequence). The CDR3 loop reads CASSRDSPTDTQYF. The CDR3 DNA sequence: TGTGCCAGCAGCCGGGACAGCCCCACAGATACGCAGTATTTT.

The chain links TRBV5-4 to TRBJ2-1, with D possibly TRBD1 on 7 matching bases. Germline-derived CDR1 and CDR2 are SGHNT and YYREEE (reference sequence). The V end lost 3 bases, the J end lost 8 bases, and 15 bases lay between the germline ends. This CDR3 has 14 residues. This chain's CDR3 is CASSSRGRGDEQFF. For the CDR3, the DNA is TGTGCCAGCAGCTCGCGGGGCAGGGGGGATGAGCAGTTCTTC.

With regard to this clone: Here the CDR3 omits its conserved ending phenylalanine or tryptophan, so a read error is the likely source. The DNA is omitted, as the CDR3 cannot be located on it reliably, and the CDR3 follows TCRdb's listing. The chain is built from TRBV7-8 and TRBJ1-2. Counting both end residues, the CDR3 totals 11 amino acids. CDR1 SGHVS and CDR2 FQNEAQ come from the germline V gene. This CDR3 reads CASSLAGGPIQ.

The rearrangement links TRBV27 to TRBJ1-6; D is ambiguous. This CDR3 is 13 amino acids long. The germline V gene has CDR1 MNHEY and CDR2 SMNVEV (reference sequence). The ends were cut back, 2 bases at V and 7 bases at J, with 6 bases in the middle. The CDR3 spells CASSLRHNSPLHF. CDR3 in DNA: TGTGCCAGCAGTTTACGTCACAATTCACCCCTCCACTTT.

This chain uses TRBV18 with TRBJ2-5; the match to TRBD1 covers 8 bases. The CDR3 is 14 residues long. Germline V gives CDR1 KGHSH, CDR2 LQKENI. J gave up 3 bases and V 6 bases, and 6 bases lay outside the gene matches. The CDR3 DNA is TGTGCCAGCTCTCCGACAGGGGAAAAAGAGACCCAGTACTTC. Residues: CASSPTGEKETQYF. The full variable domain, completed using reference TRBV18 and TRBJ2-5, is NAGVMQNPRHLVRRRGQEARLRCSPMKGHSHVYWYRQLPEEGLKFMVYLQKENIIDESGMPKERFSAEFPKEGPSILRIQQVVRGDSAAYFCASSPTGEKETQYFGPGTRLLVL.

The chain links TRBV19 to TRBJ1-4, with 7 bases identical to TRBD1. In germline, CDR1 is LNHDA, CDR2 SQIVND (reference sequence). The length of the CDR3 is 16 residues. The trim removed 3 bases at V and 0 bases at J, leaving 4 bases unmatched. The chain's CDR3 is CASSMAGTATNEKLFF. CDR3 DNA sequence: TGTGCCAGTAGTATGGCCGGGACAGCAACTAATGAAAAACTGTTTTTT.

The chain is built from TRBV7-3 and TRBJ2-1; unclear D gene. CDR1 and CDR2 from the germline V gene are SGHTA and FQGTGA. V shed 5 bases and J shed 0 bases, with 11 bases lying between them. CDR3 size: 15 residues. The CDR3 nucleotides are TGTGCCAGCAGCCCAGCCAGAAGCTCCTACAATGAGCAGTTCTTC. It yields the protein CASSPARSSYNEQFF.

The CDR3 here is CASGLGGLAYEQYF. CDR3 bases: TGTGCTAGTGGTTTGGGGGGACTAGCGTACGAGCAGTACTTC. The chain employs TRBV12-5 and TRBJ2-7; 10 bases are a match to TRBD2. V shed 1 base, J shed 4 bases, and the junction held 1 base outside the gene matches. CDR1 LGHNT and CDR2 FRNRAP come from the germline V gene. This CDR3 is built from 14 residues.

This sequence joins TRBV19 and TRBJ1-5; D not certain. V lost 6 bases and J 0 bases, leaving 9 bases between the germline ends. Germline CDR1 LNHDA, CDR2 SQIVND (reference sequence). CDR3 length equals 14 residues. CDR3 nucleotides: TGTGCCAGTAGCCGCACTAATAGCAATCAGCCCCAGCATTTT. Translation gives CASSRTNSNQPQHF. Variable domain in full (rest from reference TRBV19 and TRBJ1-5): DGGITQSPKYLFRKEGQNVTLSCEQNLNHDAMYWYRQDPGQGLRLIYYSQIVNDFQKGDIAEGYSVSREKKESFPLTVTSAQKNPTAFYLCASSRTNSNQPQHFGDGTRLSIL.